These T cell receptor beta chains were read from a single sample in a study of response to subunit inactivated influenza vaccine. MiXCR was run by TCRdb on the RT-PCR reads, yielding one entry per CDR3 protein. The table lists 550,000 to 800,000 distinct CDR3 sequences, roughly 14% of them singletons. The starting material was PBMCs from blood, obtained 11 to 12 days after vaccination. The receptor source for this set is a man aged 45-65 years who received an inactivated influenza vaccine. Each CDR3 is given with its conserved first and last residue. A D gene is named only where the DNA matches it firmly. A clone size is listed for some rows: how often the clone was seen (once, few, many), or a class if it is expanded.

clone size: few; V gene: TRBV7-2; J gene: TRBJ2-3; D gene: -; CDR3 DNA: TGTGCCAGCAGCTTAAGAGGGAGTCGCATGGCAGATACGCAGTATTTT; CDR3 protein: CASSLRGSRMADTQYF
clone size: -; V gene: TRBV7-6; J gene: TRBJ2-3; D gene: TRBD2; CDR3 DNA: TGTGCCAGCAGCTCCCTCCAGTGGGGGGGGAGAGATGCGCAGTATTTT; CDR3 protein: CASSSLQWGGRDAQYF
clone size: few; V gene: TRBV12-3/TRBV12-4; J gene: TRBJ2-2; D gene: -; CDR3 DNA: TGTGCCAGCAGTATGACAGGGAACACCGGGGAGCTGTTTTTT; CDR3 protein: CASSMTGNTGELFF
clone size: -; V gene: TRBV20-1; J gene: TRBJ2-2; D gene: -; CDR3 DNA: TGCAGTGCATCCGGATCGAACACCGGGGAGCTGTTTTTT; CDR3 protein: CSASGSNTGELFF
clone size: few; V gene: TRBV27; J gene: TRBJ2-7; D gene: TRBD1; CDR3 DNA: TGTGCCAGCAGGAGACAGGGGCACTACGAGCAGTACTTC; CDR3 protein: CASRRQGHYEQYF
clone size: few; V gene: TRBV6-5; J gene: TRBJ2-2; D gene: TRBD1; CDR3 DNA: TGTGCCAGCAGTTATCGGACAGGGGACCTTCTGAACACCGGGGAGCTGTTTTTT; CDR3 protein: CASSYRTGDLLNTGELFF
clone size: few; V gene: TRBV6-2/TRBV6-3; J gene: TRBJ2-7; D gene: TRBD2; CDR3 DNA: TGTGCCACCACTAGCGGGAGAACCTACGAGCAGTACTTC; CDR3 protein: CATTSGRTYEQYF
clone size: many; V gene: TRBV10-3; J gene: TRBJ1-2; D gene: TRBD1; CDR3 DNA: TGTGCCATCAGTGAGTCAACAGGGGGCTTCTATGGCTACACCTTC; CDR3 protein: CAISESTGGFYGYTF
clone size: -; V gene: TRBV20-1; J gene: TRBJ2-7; D gene: -; CDR3 DNA: TGCAGTGCTTCACCGGGACCCGCCTACGAGCAGTACTTC; CDR3 protein: CSASPGPAYEQYF
clone size: -; V gene: TRBV29-1; J gene: TRBJ2-3; D gene: -; CDR3 DNA: TGCAGCGTTGATTCCCGGATCACAGATACGCAGTATTTT; CDR3 protein: CSVDSRITDTQYF
clone size: few; V gene: TRBV7-8; J gene: TRBJ2-7; D gene: TRBD2; CDR3 DNA: TGTGCCAGCAGCCTGGGGGGACTAGCGGCATTTAGCTCCTACGAGCAGTACTTC; CDR3 protein: CASSLGGLAAFSSYEQYF
clone size: -; V gene: TRBV6-1; J gene: TRBJ1-4; D gene: -; CDR3 DNA: TGTGCCAGCAGTGAAGTTGGTGAAAAACTGTTTTTT; CDR3 protein: CASSEVGEKLFF
clone size: -; V gene: TRBV11-2; J gene: TRBJ2-3; D gene: -; CDR3 DNA: TGTGCCAGCAGCTTAGGGGGCCCAGACACAGATACGCAGTATTTT; CDR3 protein: CASSLGGPDTDTQYF
clone size: -; V gene: TRBV20-1; J gene: TRBJ2-1; D gene: -; CDR3 DNA: TGCAGTGCAAACAAAATTACAGGGTACAATGAGCAGTTCTTC; CDR3 protein: CSANKITGYNEQFF
clone size: few; V gene: TRBV6-1; J gene: TRBJ1-2; D gene: -; CDR3 DNA: TGTGCCAGCAGCTCCCCTGGGGACAAACTTTATCGAGATGGCTACACCTTC; CDR3 protein: CASSSPGDKLYRDGYTF
clone size: -; V gene: TRBV9; J gene: TRBJ2-1; D gene: TRBD2; CDR3 DNA: TGTGCCAGCAGCGTTAGTGGGACTAGCGGCAATGAGCAGTTCTTC; CDR3 protein: CASSVSGTSGNEQFF
clone size: -; V gene: TRBV20-1; J gene: TRBJ2-3; D gene: TRBD2; CDR3 DNA: TGCAGTGCTACTCGGGGGGGCATGTCGGATACGCAGTATTTT; CDR3 protein: CSATRGGMSDTQYF